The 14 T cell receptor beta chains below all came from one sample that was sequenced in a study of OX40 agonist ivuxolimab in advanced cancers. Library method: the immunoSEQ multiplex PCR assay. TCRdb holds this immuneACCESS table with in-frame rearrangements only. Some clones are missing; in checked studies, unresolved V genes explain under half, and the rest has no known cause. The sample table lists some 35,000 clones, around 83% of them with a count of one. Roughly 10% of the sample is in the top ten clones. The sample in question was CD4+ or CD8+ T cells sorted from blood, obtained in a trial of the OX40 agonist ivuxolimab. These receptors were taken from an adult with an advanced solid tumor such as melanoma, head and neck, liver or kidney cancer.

CDR3 loop: CASSMGGQSYEQYF. The CDR3 nucleotides are TGTGCCAGTAGTATGGGGGGACAGTCCTACGAGCAGTACTTC. J is TRBJ2-7 and V is TRBV19, with D tentatively TRBD1 (7 bases). Between the trimmed V and J ends, which lost 3 bases and 1 base, there was a span of 10 bases. Germline-derived CDR1 and CDR2 are LNHDA and SQIVND (reference sequence). This CDR3 spans 14 amino acids.

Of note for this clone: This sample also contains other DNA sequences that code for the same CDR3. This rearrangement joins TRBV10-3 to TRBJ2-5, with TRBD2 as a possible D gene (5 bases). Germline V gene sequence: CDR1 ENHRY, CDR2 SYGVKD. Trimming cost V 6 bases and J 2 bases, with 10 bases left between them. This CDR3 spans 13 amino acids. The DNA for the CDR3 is TGTGCCATCAGCGAGGGCCTTCAAGAGACCCAGTACTTC. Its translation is CAISEGLQETQYF.

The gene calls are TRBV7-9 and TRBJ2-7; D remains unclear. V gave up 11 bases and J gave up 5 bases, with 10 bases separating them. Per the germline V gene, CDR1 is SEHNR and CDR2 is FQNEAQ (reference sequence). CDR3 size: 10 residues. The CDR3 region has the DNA TGTGCCGGTGGGTCGGACGAGCAGTACTTC. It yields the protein CAGGSDEQYF. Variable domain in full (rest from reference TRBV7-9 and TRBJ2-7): DTGVSQNPRHKITKRGQNVTFRCDPISEHNRLYWYRQTLGQGPEFLTYFQNEAQLEKSRLLSDRFSAERPKGSFSTLEIQRTEQGDSAMYLCAGGSDEQYFGPGTRLTVT.

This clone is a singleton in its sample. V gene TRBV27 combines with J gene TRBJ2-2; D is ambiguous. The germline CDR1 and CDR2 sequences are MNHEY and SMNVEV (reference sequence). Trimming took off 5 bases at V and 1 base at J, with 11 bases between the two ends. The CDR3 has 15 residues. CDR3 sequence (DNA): TGTGCCAGCAGTCCTTCGGCAGGGAACACCGGGGAGCTGTTTTTT. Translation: CASSPSAGNTGELFF.

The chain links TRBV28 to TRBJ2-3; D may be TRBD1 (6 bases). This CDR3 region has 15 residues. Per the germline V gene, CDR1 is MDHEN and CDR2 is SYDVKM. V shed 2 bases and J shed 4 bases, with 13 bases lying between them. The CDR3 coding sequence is TGTGCCAGCAGTTTACAGGGGTCAGGACCAGATACGCAGTATTTT. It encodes CASSLQGSGPDTQYF.

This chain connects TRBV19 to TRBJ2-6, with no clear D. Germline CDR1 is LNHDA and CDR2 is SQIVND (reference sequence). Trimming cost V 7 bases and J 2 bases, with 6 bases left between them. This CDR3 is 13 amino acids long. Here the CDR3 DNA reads TGTGCCAGTAAAGGGACTGGGGCCAACGTCCTGACTTTC. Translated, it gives CASKGTGANVLTF.

CDR3 sequence: CASSLGGDTDTQYF. The CDR3 DNA follows: TGTGCCAGCAGCCTGGGGGGAGACACAGATACGCAGTATTTT. The chain recombines TRBV7-9 with TRBJ2-3; D is perhaps TRBD2 (6 bases). V lost 5 bases and J lost 2, with 11 bases in between. The CDR3 is 14 amino acids. The V gene's germline CDR1 is SEHNR and CDR2 FQNEAQ (reference sequence).

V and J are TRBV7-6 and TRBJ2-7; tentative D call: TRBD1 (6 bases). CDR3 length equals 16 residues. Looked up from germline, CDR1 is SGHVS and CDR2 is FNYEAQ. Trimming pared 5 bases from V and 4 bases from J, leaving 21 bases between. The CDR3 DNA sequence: TGTGCCAGCAGCCCAGTAGGGGCCGGGACACTATACGAGCAGTACTTC. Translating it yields CASSPVGAGTLYEQYF.

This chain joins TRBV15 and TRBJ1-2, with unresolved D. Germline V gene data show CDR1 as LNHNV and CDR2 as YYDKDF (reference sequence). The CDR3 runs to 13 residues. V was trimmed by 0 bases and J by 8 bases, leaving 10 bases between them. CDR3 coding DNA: TGTGCCACCAGCAGAGAAGGGTTTAAAGGCTACACCTTC. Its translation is CATSREGFKGYTF.

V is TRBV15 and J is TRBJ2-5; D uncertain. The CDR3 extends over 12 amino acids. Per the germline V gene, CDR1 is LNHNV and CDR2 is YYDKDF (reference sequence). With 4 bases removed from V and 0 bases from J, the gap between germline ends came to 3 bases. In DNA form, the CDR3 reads TGTGCCACCAGCAAGTACCAAGAGACCCAGTACTTC. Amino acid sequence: CATSKYQETQYF.

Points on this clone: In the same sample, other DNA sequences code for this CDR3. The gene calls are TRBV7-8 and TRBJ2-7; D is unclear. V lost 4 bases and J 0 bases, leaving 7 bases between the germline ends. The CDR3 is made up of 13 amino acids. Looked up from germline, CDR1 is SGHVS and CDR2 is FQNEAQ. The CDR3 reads CASSSVSSYEQYF. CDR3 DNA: TGTGCCAGCAGCTCTGTGAGCTCCTACGAGCAGTACTTC.

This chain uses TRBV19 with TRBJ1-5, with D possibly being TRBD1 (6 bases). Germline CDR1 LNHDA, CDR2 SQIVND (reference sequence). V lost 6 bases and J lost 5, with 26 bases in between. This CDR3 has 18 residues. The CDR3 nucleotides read TGTGCCAGTAGCCTACCTAGACGACGAGGGGGTCTGGATCAGCCCCAGCATTTT. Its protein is CASSLPRRRGGLDQPQHF.

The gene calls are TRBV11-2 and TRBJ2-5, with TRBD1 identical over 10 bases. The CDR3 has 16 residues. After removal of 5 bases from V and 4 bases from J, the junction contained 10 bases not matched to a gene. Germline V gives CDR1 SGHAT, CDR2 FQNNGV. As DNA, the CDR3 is TGTGCCAGCAGCATCCGGACAGGGGGGGTCGGAGAGACCCAGTACTTC. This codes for CASSIRTGGVGETQYF.

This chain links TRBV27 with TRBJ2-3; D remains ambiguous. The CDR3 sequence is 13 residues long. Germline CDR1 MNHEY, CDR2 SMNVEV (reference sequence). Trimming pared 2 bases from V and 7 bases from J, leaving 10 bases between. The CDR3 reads CASSLALAYTQYF. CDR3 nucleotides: TGTGCCAGCAGTTTAGCACTGGCTTATACGCAGTATTTT.